Listed below are T cell receptor beta chains from one sample, sequenced in a study of T cell changes during pregnancy in multiple sclerosis. The data were produced by immunoSEQ multiplex PCR, yet TCRdb's version contains in-frame clones alone and is incomplete. Of more than 55,000 clones listed, about nine tenths are singletons. The sample here was peripheral blood, taken in the second trimester of pregnancy. Receptor source: a female donor with multiple sclerosis, enrolled in a pregnancy study. CDR3s include the opening cysteine and the closing phenylalanine or tryptophan. The order of the fields is D gene, V gene, J gene, clone size, CDR3 DNA, CDR3 protein. The D gene is left open where the match is weak. A row's size may be missing; if present it is once, few, many or a size class.

>.|TRBV7-2|TRBJ1-1|.
TGTGCCAGCAGCTTAGTTAGCGTGAACACTGAAGCTTTCTTT
CASSLVSVNTEAFF
>.|TRBV19|TRBJ2-3|.
TGTGCCAGTAGTGTGACGGGGGTCACAGATACGCAGTATTTT
CASSVTGVTDTQYF
>TRBD2|TRBV30|TRBJ2-5|.
TGTGCCTGGAGTGTCGGCGGGAGAGACCAAGAGACCCAGTACTTC
CAWSVGGRDQETQYF
>TRBD1|TRBV6-5|TRBJ1-1|.
TGTGCCAGCAGTTTTCAGGGGGCACAGAACACTGAAGCTTTCTTT
CASSFQGAQNTEAFF
>TRBD1|TRBV7-8|TRBJ2-1|.
TGTGCCAGCAGCCCGTCGACAGGGGTCCTTTACAATGAGCAGTTCTTC
CASSPSTGVLYNEQFF
>.|TRBV4-2|TRBJ1-2|.
TGTGCCAGCAGCCAAGAGCGGACAAACTCAAACTATGGCTACACCTTC
CASSQERTNSNYGYTF
>.|TRBV7-9|TRBJ2-7|.
TGTGCCAGCAGCCACAAGCCGGGACTCGATCCCTACGAGCAGTACTTC
CASSHKPGLDPYEQYF
>.|TRBV19|TRBJ1-2|.
TGTGCCAGTAGTTTTCGCATAGGGGGTGGTGGCTACACCTTC
CASSFRIGGGGYTF
>TRBD1|TRBV6-1|TRBJ2-7|.
TGTGCCAGCAGGCCCGGGACAGCTCCCTACGAGCAGTACTTC
CASRPGTAPYEQYF
>TRBD1|TRBV27|TRBJ1-2|.
TGTGCCAGCAGTTTATTTACAGGGGCAGATGGCTACACCTTC
CASSLFTGADGYTF
>.|TRBV30|TRBJ2-3|.
TGTGCCTGGAGTGTACTAGAAGGAGATACGCAGTATTTT
CAWSVLEGDTQYF
>.|TRBV7-2|TRBJ1-2|once
TGTGCCAGCAGTCGACAGTCGCCTAACTATGGCTACACCTTC
CASSRQSPNYGYTF
>TRBD1|TRBV28|TRBJ2-7|.
TGTGCCAGCAGTCTGGGACAGGAAGTTAACGAGCAGTACTTC
CASSLGQEVNEQYF
>.|TRBV4-1|TRBJ1-3|.
TGCGCCAGCAGCCAAGTGGGGCAGGGGCGTTCTGGAAACACCATATATTTT
CASSQVGQGRSGNTIYF
>.|TRBV7-8|TRBJ2-3|.
TGTGCCAGCAGCTCCCCTGGGGGGGCGCGCACAGATACGCAGTATTTT
CASSSPGGARTDTQYF
>TRBD1|TRBV11-2|TRBJ2-1|once
TGTGCCAGCAGCTTGGGTTGGACAGGGCTCAATGAGCAGTTCTTC
CASSLGWTGLNEQFF
>.|TRBV27|TRBJ1-1|.
TGTGCCAGCAGTCCCAGCAGGGCGGACACTGAAGCTTTCTTT
CASSPSRADTEAFF
>.|TRBV7-2|TRBJ1-3|.
TGTGCCAGCAGCTTAGGACCGACGTCCCCCGACTTCCATTTT
CASSLGPTSPDFHF
>.|TRBV7-2|TRBJ2-2|.
TGTGCCAGGGAACAGGAGAACACCGGGGAGCTGTTTTTT
CAREQENTGELFF
>TRBD1|TRBV30|TRBJ2-1|.
TGTGCCTGGAGGCGGACAGGGACTGAGCAGTTCTTC
CAWRRTGTEQFF
>.|TRBV9|TRBJ2-3|.
TGTGCCAGCAGCGTAGTAGGAGCGGAGCTAGATACGCAGTATTTT
CASSVVGAELDTQYF
>.|TRBV19|TRBJ1-1|.
TGTGCCAGTAGTATTCGGGGAGGATTGAACACTGAAGCTTTCTTT
CASSIRGGLNTEAFF
>.|TRBV5-6|TRBJ2-1|.
TGTGCCAGCAGCTTGAGCCTTCCTAATGAGCAGTTCTTC
CASSLSLPNEQFF
>.|TRBV6-5|TRBJ1-1|few
TGTGCCAGCAGTTCCGGGACAAAAAACACTGAAGCTTTCTTT
CASSSGTKNTEAFF
>.|TRBV6-5|TRBJ2-7|.
TGTGCCAGCAGTTACTCGAAGGCTAGCCACGAGCAGTACTTC
CASSYSKASHEQYF
>.|TRBV5-1|TRBJ2-5|.
TGCGCCAGCAGCCCGGCAAGTGGGGCCGAAGAGACCCAGTACTTC
CASSPASGAEETQYF
>TRBD2|TRBV6-4|TRBJ2-1|.
TGTGCCAGCAGTGACTCGGGACTAGCGGGGTACAATGAGCAGTTCTTC
CASSDSGLAGYNEQFF
>.|TRBV5-1|TRBJ2-2|.
TGCGCCAGCAGCTTGAATCTATGGAGCGGGGAGCTGTTTTTT
CASSLNLWSGELFF
>.|TRBV2|TRBJ1-1|.
TGTGCCAGCATTCCAGGGAGGGATACTGAAGCTTTCTTT
CASIPGRDTEAFF
>.|TRBV9|TRBJ1-2|.
TGTGCCAGCAGCGAGAGGGGGGGACGGACGGAAGCATATGGCTACACCTTC
CASSERGGRTEAYGYTF
>TRBD1|TRBV5-1|TRBJ1-6|.
TGCGCCAGCAGCACCGGACAGGGTGGTTCACCCCTCCACTTT
CASSTGQGGSPLHF
>.|TRBV14|TRBJ2-7|few
TGTGCCAGCAGCCAAGAAGATGCGGCCTACGAGCAGTACTTC
CASSQEDAAYEQYF
>TRBD2|TRBV5-1|TRBJ2-1|.
TGCGCCAGCAGCTTGGCCACGTGGCTAGCGGGACGGAATGAGCAGTTCTTC
CASSLATWLAGRNEQFF
>TRBD1|TRBV29-1|TRBJ2-5|.
TGCAGCGTTGGCAGGGGGCATCAAGAGACCCAGTACTTC
CSVGRGHQETQYF
>.|TRBV10-2|TRBJ1-3|.
TGCGCCAGCAGTCTGGGCACCTCTGGAAACACCATATATTTT
CASSLGTSGNTIYF
>TRBD2|TRBV7-2|TRBJ2-7|.
TGTGCCAGCAGACTCGGACTAGCGGGAGTCGGCGAGCAGTACTTC
CASRLGLAGVGEQYF
>.|TRBV7-7|TRBJ2-3|.
TGTGCCAGCAGCTCCAGCAGGGGGGCGGATACGCAGTATTTT
CASSSSRGADTQYF
>TRBD2|TRBV10-2|TRBJ2-2|.
TGCGCCAGCAGATATGGACTAGCGGGGGCGGGGAACACCGGGGAGCTGTTTTTT
CASRYGLAGAGNTGELFF
>.|TRBV15|TRBJ1-4|.
TGTGCCACCAGCACCCAAGACAGGTTGTATGAAAAACTGTTTTTT
CATSTQDRLYEKLFF
>.|TRBV6-5|TRBJ2-7|.
TGTGCCAGCAGCACCAGGGGCGATCAGTACTTC
CASSTRGDQYF
>.|TRBV5-1|TRBJ2-2|.
TGCGCCAGCGGCGGGGGCGCCGGGGAGCTGTTTTTT
CASGGGAGELFF